This T cell receptor (beta chain) was captured in a study of T cells after yellow fever vaccination. This clonotype has only a few counts. Its antigen is undetermined. Germline CDR1 and CDR2: LGHNA and YSLEER. V shed 0 bases and J shed 11 bases, with 11 bases lying between them. The CDR3 is 13 amino acids. Study-wide results and caveats: Most clones from primary vaccination were detected again post-booster (around 96% CD4, approximately 90% CD8).

TCRdb recomputed calls from the 5' RACE reads with MiXCR, one row per CDR3 protein. The sample records under 400,000 distinct CDR3 sequences, 12% being singletons. The sequence came from a man aged 18 to 29 who received the YFV17D yellow fever vaccine. Here the sequenced sample was CD4+ T cells sorted from PBMCs, taken 15 days after the yellow fever booster vaccination. V gene TRBV4-3 combines with J gene TRBJ2-1, with a tentative D call TRBD1 (6 bases). The CDR3, as DNA: TGCGCCAGCAGCCAAGATCGGGACAACAAGCAGTTCTTC. It encodes CASSQDRDNKQFF.